This TCR beta chain appears in the sequencing data of a study of beta chain features in type 1 diabetes (dated by TCRdb to 2016 to 2018). Context from the whole study: Mean age, gender distribution, total cell number and subset yield did not differ between patients and healthy donors. A total of 85 million to 140 million sorted cells were examined across all samples, and a strong correlation was observed between cell number per subset and RNA yield. In the study, recently diagnosed type 1 diabetes patients and matched healthy donors were compared on the TCRB repertoires of their sorted circulating CD4+ T cell subsets. Regulatory and stem cell-like memory subsets were obtained from only 8 patients and roughly eight healthy donors, while naive and central memory subsets were obtained from all 30 or so donors. General findings and caveats noted by the study authors: HLA sub-analyses involved small numbers of individuals, so any influence of HLA type on TCRB rearrangement remained unresolved. Naive, central memory and regulatory TCRB repertoires appeared to be more similar among patients than among healthy donors. A moderate but significant shortening of TCRB CDR3 length was observed in type 1 diabetes patients in all four CD4+ subsets. PCR might favor shorter templates, but patient and control samples were amplified and corrected together, so any skew would affect both groups equally. Fewer insertions and more nucleotide deletions at VDJ recombination sites were observed in patients with type 1 diabetes, implying thymic rearrangement abnormalities. Because cDNA was sequenced instead of genomic DNA, activated cells with high expression could be over-represented, although the groups did not differ in activation or CD3 levels.

The High Capacity cDNA Reverse Transcription Kit was used to reverse transcribe all of the isolated RNA, meaning that expressed TCRB transcripts were what got sequenced. Deep immunoSEQ sequencing was performed on naive, central memory and regulatory T cell samples, with an average of roughly 3.5 million total reads per sample. After sorted cells were lysed in RLT buffer, RNA was extracted with DNase-treated RNeasy Micro or Mini kits, with the choice depending on cell number. Each cell subset was processed separately to prevent cross-contamination, with patient and healthy donor samples processed together. Using the immunoSEQ multiplex PCR, TCRB sequences were amplified from cDNA into 87-bp fragments spanning the CDR3 region. Amplicons were sequenced on the Illumina HiSeq platform. As for the original processing: PCR bias was computationally corrected using synthetic template baselines, reads within Hamming distance 2 were collapsed, and singletons that could not be merged were discarded. Reads were aligned against IMGT to assign V, D and J genes, CDR3 length and insertions or deletions at six rearrangement sites. Within each subset, clonotype counts were normalized to the number of sorted cells before true diversity and Gini coefficients were calculated with the tcR R package. Repertoire sharing was quantified using the overlap coefficient calculated on TCRB nucleotide sequences. Here the immuneACCESS table is served through TCRdb, limited to in-frame sequences with V and J called. Missing clones are a known gap in these copies; in checked studies unresolved V genes cover under half, and the rest lacks a known reason. For V, J and clone size, that table is used; D and trimming come from the DNA. Here the sample has about 220,000 clones; roughly 10% occur a single time. The ten largest account for 1% to 1.5% of the sample.

From each donor, a single peripheral blood sample of approximately 110 mL on average was drawn into heparinised tubes. A BD FACSAria II and a panel including CD45RO, CCR7, CD25, CD127, CD95 and CD27 were used to sort naive, central memory, regulatory and stem cell-like memory CD4+ T cells. Purity was above 95% for every sorted population. PBMCs were isolated immediately by Lymphoprep density gradient centrifugation and stained directly without culture. So that batch effects would be minimized, each experiment stained and sorted samples in pairs, pairing one healthy donor with one patient. The table lists this clone with a few counts. Its antigen is still unknown. Base qualities are not recorded, but no much larger clone differs from it by a single base. Looking up the germline V gene yields CDR1 MNHEY and CDR2 SVGAGI. Taken from cysteine to phenylalanine, the CDR3 has 16 residues. The DNA shown is the 48-base CDR3, in frame from base 1. V is reduced by 2 bases and J by 6 bases, leaving a spacing of 17 bases between them.

The sequenced material came from central memory CD4+ T cells from blood. This sequence uses TRBV6-5 and TRBJ2-1; the D gene is possibly TRBD1, with 6 bases matching. This clonotype originated in a man younger than 35 in good health. The CDR3 loop reads CASSYGARRGGNEQFF. At the DNA level, the sequence is TGTGCCAGCAGTTACGGGGCCCGACGAGGGGGCAATGAGCAGTTCTTC.